This passage covers 20 T cell receptor beta chains from one sample sequenced in a study of T cells after yellow fever vaccination. TCRdb re-analysed the 5' RACE reads in MiXCR, keeping a single row per CDR3 protein. This sample has about 320,000 distinct CDR3 sequences, with around 4.4% found just once. This sample comprised PBMCs, obtained 15 days after the yellow fever booster vaccination. The receptors derive from a man aged 18 to 30 who received the YFV17D yellow fever vaccine.

This clonotype has a handful of counts. The J gene is TRBJ1-1, the V gene TRBV4-3; D remains unclear. Germline CDR1 LGHNA, CDR2 YSLEER. V gave up 4 bases and J gave up 1 base, with 13 bases separating them. The CDR3 is 15 amino acids. In nucleotides, the CDR3 is TGCGCCAGCAGCCCTCGTGGTACGACGAACACTGAAGCTTTCTTT. Its protein is CASSPRGTTNTEAFF.

In its sample, this clonotype was seen many times. The V and J genes are TRBV7-9 and TRBJ2-3; a weak D match, TRBD2 (6 bases). V was cut by 3 bases and J by 5 bases, with 12 bases left in between. In germline, CDR1 is SEHNR, CDR2 FQNEAQ (reference sequence). CDR3 length: 14 amino acids. Here the CDR3 DNA reads TGTGCCAGCAGCTTGGGGGGATCACAAGATACGCAGTATTTT. It specifies CASSLGGSQDTQYF. Using reference TRBV7-9 and TRBJ2-3 for the parts outside the CDR3, the full variable domain is DTGVSQNPRHKITKRGQNVTFRCDPISEHNRLYWYRQTLGQGPEFLTYFQNEAQLEKSRLLSDRFSAERPKGSFSTLEIQRTEQGDSAMYLCASSLGGSQDTQYFGPGTRLTVL.

This clonotype was seen at least ten times. The chain uses TRBV7-8 and TRBJ2-4; 8 nucleotides align to TRBD2. CDR3 length: 15 residues. Unmatched junction bases numbered 7, after V lost 1 base and J lost 8 bases. Germline V gene sequence: CDR1 SGHVS, CDR2 FQNEAQ. DNA of the CDR3: TGTGCCAGCAGCTTAGACGGGGGGGCCGAGTACATTCAGTACTTC. Amino acid sequence: CASSLDGGAEYIQYF.

This clonotype was detected many times. The chain uses TRBV7-2 and TRBJ1-5; no definite D call. CDR1 is SGHTA and CDR2 is FQGNSA in the germline V gene. The CDR3 runs to 14 residues. V shed 5 bases and J shed 3 bases, with 11 bases lying between them. In DNA form, the CDR3 reads TGTGCCAGCAGCCTTAGAGAATCCAATCAGCCCCAGCATTTT. Its translation: CASSLRESNQPQHF.

Many counts were recorded for this clonotype. This chain connects TRBV7-9 to TRBJ1-2; tentatively, D is TRBD1 (6 bases). Trimming cost V 5 bases and J 4 bases, with 11 bases left between them. The CDR3 sequence is 13 residues long. Germline values: CDR1 SEHNR, CDR2 FQNEAQ (reference sequence). CDR3 coding DNA: TGTGCCAGCAGCGTGGACAGCTCCTATGGCTACACCTTC. It codes for CASSVDSSYGYTF.

The chain couples TRBV6-1 to TRBJ1-1; D uncertain. CDR3 length equals 14 residues. V was trimmed by 1 base and J by 8 bases, leaving 14 bases between them. Germline CDR1 and CDR2: MNHNS and SASEGT. The CDR3 here is CASSEVNRDLEAFF. As DNA, the CDR3 is TGTGCCAGCAGTGAAGTAAACCGGGATCTCGAAGCTTTCTTT.

This clonotype was recorded a few times. V is TRBV5-1 and J is TRBJ2-2; TRBD1 matches at 9 bases. Trimming at V came to 2 bases and at J to 3 bases, leaving 2 bases not matched to a gene. Germline CDR1 reads SGHRS; CDR2 reads YFSETQ. The CDR3 consists of 15 residues. The CDR3 is CASSFTGGDTGELFF. CDR3 bases: TGCGCCAGCAGCTTTACAGGGGGCGACACCGGGGAGCTGTTTTTT.

This clonotype showed up many times. This sequence joins TRBV27 and TRBJ1-1, with 9 bases that match TRBD1. Unmatched junction bases numbered 5, after V lost 7 bases and J lost 2 bases. The germline CDR1 and CDR2 sequences are MNHEY and SMNVEV (reference sequence). The CDR3 consists of 14 residues. CDR3 nucleotides: TGTGCCAGCACTCTGACAGGGGGAAACACTGAAGCTTTCTTT. Its translation: CASTLTGGNTEAFF.

This clonotype was recorded many times. The chain joins TRBV12-3 or TRBV12-4 to TRBJ2-7; D unclear. The V end was cut by 6 bases, the J end by 5 bases, with 20 bases between. The CDR3 consists of 15 residues. CDR3 region: CASSPVGSRVHEQYF. In DNA form, the CDR3 reads TGTGCCAGCAGCCCTGTTGGCTCCCGGGTCCACGAGCAGTACTTC.

This clonotype was picked up many times. The chain has TRBV20-1 and TRBJ2-5; D gene ambiguous. The CDR3 is 10 amino acids. Germline V gene lookup returns CDR1 DFQATT and CDR2 SNEGSKA (reference sequence). V was cut by 4 bases and J by 4 bases, with 4 bases left in between. Here the CDR3 reads CSAIRETQYF. CDR3 bases: TGCAGTGCTATACGAGAGACCCAGTACTTC.

This clonotype came up many times. Germline and junction disagree at one end, which may indicate a read error. The chain uses TRBV2 and TRBJ2-5; the D is unclear. There are 11 residues in the CDR3. CDR1 is SNHLY, CDR2 FYNNEI, per germline. CDR3 amino acids: CASSEGETQYF. In DNA form, the CDR3 reads TGTGCCAGCAGCGAAGGGGAGACCCAGTACTTC.

The chain links TRBV12-3 or TRBV12-4 to TRBJ2-2; TRBD1 aligns across 7 bases. The V gene end was trimmed by 6 bases and the J gene end by 4 bases; junction bases not matched to a gene: 8. There are 15 residues in the CDR3. The DNA for the CDR3 is TGTGCCAGCAGCAAACAGGGGACCCTCACCGGGGAGCTGTTTTTT. Protein sequence: CASSKQGTLTGELFF.

This clonotype occurred many times. This chain links TRBV12-3 or TRBV12-4 with TRBJ1-1; 7 nucleotides agree with TRBD1. The J segment lost 8 bases and the V segment lost 3 bases, leaving 9 bases of the junction unmatched. This CDR3 has 14 amino acids. The CDR3 spells CASSFRQGGGEAFF. CDR3 nucleotide sequence: TGTGCCAGCAGTTTCAGACAGGGAGGGGGAGAAGCTTTCTTT.

This clonotype was counted ten times or more. V usage is TRBV12-5 and J usage is TRBJ2-1, with a tentative D call TRBD2 (7 bases). Germline CDR1 reads LGHNT; CDR2 reads FRNRAP. V lost 10 bases and J 4 bases, leaving 20 bases between the germline ends. The CDR3 totals 15 residues. The CDR3 nucleotides are TGTGCTACCCTCCACCCGGGGGGCCAATACAATGAGCAGTTCTTC. Its protein product is CATLHPGGQYNEQFF.

The rearrangement uses TRBV14 and TRBJ2-3, with D unclear. CDR3 length: 16 residues. Germline CDR1 reads SGHDN; CDR2 reads FVKESK. Trimming cost V 2 bases and J 6 bases, with 18 bases left between them. CDR3 sequence (DNA): TGTGCCAGCAGCCAACGACTGTCGGGCCTTTCGGATACGCAGTATTTT. It yields the protein CASSQRLSGLSDTQYF.

The chain is built from TRBV7-9 and TRBJ2-6, with 7 nucleotides matching TRBD1. CDR3 length: 16 amino acids. With 6 bases clipped from V and 4 bases from J, the junction kept 9 bases outside the gene matches. Germline V gives CDR1 SEHNR, CDR2 FQNEAQ (reference sequence). CDR3 sequence (DNA): TGTGCCAGCAGGCAAACAGGGGAAGGAGGGGCCAACGTCCTGACTTTC. The encoded protein is CASRQTGEGGANVLTF.

The chain is built from TRBV7-2 and TRBJ2-1, with D perhaps matching TRBD2 (7 bases). This CDR3 region has 16 residues. V was clipped by 6 bases and J by 1 base, with 16 bases between them. Germline V gene sequence: CDR1 SGHTA, CDR2 FQGNSA. This CDR3 is CASRVGGGRSYNEQFF. DNA for the CDR3: TGTGCCAGCAGGGTTGGGGGGGGCCGGTCCTACAATGAGCAGTTCTTC.

This clonotype was found many times. This chain links TRBV5-1 with TRBJ2-7; D is unclear. V was pared by 2 bases and J by 5 bases, with 11 bases between. The length of the CDR3 is 13 residues. The germline gives CDR1 SGHRS, CDR2 YFSETQ. CDR3 sequence reads: CASSFSPRDEQYV. The CDR3 DNA reads as TGCGCCAGCAGCTTCTCCCCGCGTGACGAGCAGTACGTC.

The chain combines TRBV27 with TRBJ2-2; 10 bases align to TRBD1. Germline-derived CDR1 and CDR2 are MNHEY and SMNVEV (reference sequence). The V gene end was trimmed by 4 bases and the J gene end by 6 bases; junction bases not matched to a gene: 5. This CDR3 is built from 15 residues. CDR3 loop: CASSWDRGMAGELFF. The CDR3 coding sequence is TGTGCCAGCAGTTGGGACAGGGGTATGGCCGGGGAGCTGTTTTTT.

This clonotype was recorded at least ten times. V gene TRBV9 combines with J gene TRBJ1-1; D gene uncertain. The CDR3 covers 16 residues. Germline V gene data show CDR1 as SGDLS and CDR2 as YYNGEE. Trimming removed 4 bases at V and 0 bases at J, with 16 bases between. This CDR3 reads CASSSQTDGLNTEAFF. In DNA form, the CDR3 reads TGTGCCAGCAGCTCCCAGACGGACGGACTGAACACTGAAGCTTTCTTT.